A single sample gave rise to the 31 T cell receptor beta chains below, sequenced in a study of Ad26.COV2.S vaccination and SARS-CoV-2 variants. The table came from immunoSEQ multiplex PCR; TCRdb's copy has only in-frame clones and leaves some out. The sample has about 400,000 clones, around 89% seen once. Sample treatment: 15 to 20 received Ad26.COV2.S at low or high dose, single or two shots; roughly five received placebo; per-sample allocation not given. The samples date from day 63 after the first vaccine or placebo injection. The specimen comprised peripheral blood, sampled in a trial of Ad26.COV2.S vaccine versus placebo. All receptors derive from a person aged 18 to 59 who received the Ad26.COV2.S COVID-19 vaccine or a placebo.

In this sample, this clone turned up once. The chain joins TRBV28 to TRBJ1-2; D possibly corresponds to TRBD1 (5 bases). The CDR3 spans 11 residues. Germline CDR1 and CDR2: MDHEN and SYDVKM. V was clipped by 3 bases and J by 10 bases, with 9 bases between them. The CDR3 spells CASSLAGDYTF. The CDR3, as DNA: TGTGCCAGCAGTTTGGCGGGGGACTACACCTTC.

This chain joins TRBV30 and TRBJ1-2; weak D call: TRBD1 (6 bases). CDR1 and CDR2 (germline): GTSNPN, SVGIG (reference sequence). This CDR3 has 11 residues. The germline V and J ends were trimmed by 6 bases and 6 bases, with 11 bases remaining between them. The CDR3 sequence is CACGGAHGYTF. The CDR3 DNA is TGTGCCTGTGGGGGGGCGCATGGCTACACCTTC.

CDR3 nucleotides: TGTGCCAGCAGCCCTTTGACCGGGAGGAATTACAATGAGCAGTTCTTC. It translates to CASSPLTGRNYNEQFF. V is TRBV27 and J is TRBJ2-1; TRBD2 matches 7 bases. CDR3 length: 16 amino acids. Germline V lookup: CDR1 MNHEY, CDR2 SMNVEV (reference sequence). With 6 bases clipped from V and 4 bases from J, the junction kept 12 bases outside the gene matches.

V and J are TRBV4-1 and TRBJ2-1; unclear D gene. V lost 0 bases and J 3 bases, leaving 12 bases between the germline ends. Germline V gene lookup returns CDR1 MGHRA and CDR2 YSYEKL. The CDR3 consists of 16 residues. The CDR3 DNA sequence: TGCGCCAGCAGCCAAGATCCAAGCGCCGTCTACAATGAGCAGTTCTTC. It specifies CASSQDPSAVYNEQFF.

In regard to this clone: Other nucleotide sequences in the sample specify the same CDR3. CDR3 sequence: CASSLGSSGANVLTF. CDR3 nucleotides: TGCGCCAGCAGCCTCGGGAGTTCTGGGGCCAACGTCCTGACTTTC. V gene TRBV5-1 combines with J gene TRBJ2-6; the D gene is possibly TRBD2 (6 bases). The CDR3 is 15 residues long. The germline gives CDR1 SGHRS, CDR2 YFSETQ. V gave up 4 bases and J gave up 1 base, with 9 bases separating them.

The chain uses TRBV5-5 and TRBJ2-1; TRBD1 or TRBD2 may be the D gene (5 bases each). Germline V lookup: CDR1 SGHKS, CDR2 YYEKEE (reference sequence). The CDR3 is made up of 14 amino acids. Trimming cost V 4 bases and J 7 bases, with 15 bases left between them. Written as DNA, the CDR3 is TGTGCCAGCAGCCTCCGAGGGGCAAGGAATGAGCAGTTCTTC. It encodes CASSLRGARNEQFF.

This chain joins TRBV7-2 and TRBJ1-5; TRBD1 matches at 8 bases. The V and J ends lost 5 bases and 3 bases, in that order; junction bases with no gene match: 3. CDR3 length equals 14 residues. Germline CDR1 is SGHTA and CDR2 is FQGNSA. In nucleotides, the CDR3 is TGTGCCAGCAGCCAGACAGGGGACAATCAGCCCCAGCATTTT. It codes for CASSQTGDNQPQHF. Supplemented by reference TRBV7-2 and TRBJ1-5, the full variable domain reads GAGVSQSPSNKVTEKGKDVELRCDPISGHTALYWYRQSLGQGLEFLIYFQGNSAPDKSGLPSDRFSAERTGGSVSTLTIQRTQQEDSAVYLCASSQTGDNQPQHFGDGTRLSIL.

The gene calls are TRBV12-5 and TRBJ1-1; no firm D call. The CDR3 is made up of 13 amino acids. The V end was cut by 7 bases, the J end by 5 bases, with 14 bases between. Germline V gene sequence: CDR1 LGHNT, CDR2 FRNRAP. The CDR3 region is CASANEKWTEAFF. In nucleotides, the CDR3 is TGTGCTAGTGCGAACGAGAAGTGGACTGAAGCTTTCTTT.

The rearrangement uses TRBV7-9 and TRBJ2-7, with a tentative D call TRBD2 (5 bases). V dropped 3 bases and J dropped 2 bases, with 8 bases sitting between them. The CDR3 spans 13 residues. From germline, CDR1 is SEHNR and CDR2 FQNEAQ (reference sequence). The DNA for the CDR3 is TGTGCCAGCAGCTTTGTCGGGGCCTACGAGCAGTACTTC. Translating gives CASSFVGAYEQYF.

The CDR3 here is CASSIRPGGEQFF. CDR3 nucleotides: TGTGCCAGCAGTATAAGACCGGGGGGTGAGCAGTTCTTC. The gene calls are TRBV27 and TRBJ2-1; 7 bases line up with TRBD2. CDR3 size: 13 residues. In germline, CDR1 is MNHEY, CDR2 SMNVEV (reference sequence). V was clipped by 5 bases and J by 9 bases; unmatched bases: 7.

This clone was found once. This chain links TRBV20-1 with TRBJ2-1; D unclear. This CDR3 region has 11 residues. Germline-derived CDR1 and CDR2 are DFQATT and SNEGSKA (reference sequence). DNA for the CDR3: TGCAGCCCGAGGCAAGGGAATGAGCAGTTCTTC. Its protein product is CSPRQGNEQFF.

This clone was counted between two and nine times. The chain recombines TRBV24-1 with TRBJ2-7; TRBD1 is a possible D gene (6 bases). The V end was cut by 3 bases, the J end by 0 bases, with 14 bases between. CDR3 length: 16 amino acids. Germline V gene lookup returns CDR1 KGHDR and CDR2 SFDVKD. CDR3 DNA: TGTGCCACCAGTGATCCAGGGGCTCCAAACTCCTACGAGCAGTACTTC. It specifies CATSDPGAPNSYEQYF.

The genes are TRBV28 and TRBJ1-4; D gene uncertain. Per the germline V gene, CDR1 is MDHEN and CDR2 is SYDVKM. V dropped 8 bases and J dropped 0 bases, with 13 bases sitting between them. The CDR3 has 15 amino acids. The CDR3 reads CASRPSGATNEKLFF. CDR3 DNA sequence: TGTGCCAGCCGCCCCAGTGGGGCAACTAATGAAAAACTGTTTTTT.

V usage is TRBV9 and J usage is TRBJ2-3, with 12 bases identical to TRBD2. The V and J ends lost 0 bases and 6 bases, in that order; junction bases with no gene match: 5. CDR1 and CDR2 (germline): SGDLS, YYNGEE. The CDR3 runs to 16 residues. The CDR3, as DNA: TGTGCCAGCAGCGTAGGACTAGCGGGAGTCGAGGATACGCAGTATTTT. It yields the protein CASSVGLAGVEDTQYF.

This chain uses TRBV2 with TRBJ2-7; D is unresolved. V was pared by 3 bases and J by 2 bases, with 5 bases between. CDR1 is SNHLY, CDR2 FYNNEI, per germline. CDR3 size: 12 residues. As DNA, the CDR3 is TGTGCCAGCAGTGATGGGACCTACGAGCAGTACTTC. Amino acids: CASSDGTYEQYF.

This sequence joins TRBV18 and TRBJ1-5; D gene unclear. The CDR3 has 16 residues. Germline V lookup: CDR1 KGHSH, CDR2 LQKENI. Trimming removed 2 bases at V and 1 base at J, with 12 bases between. In DNA form, the CDR3 reads TGTGCCAGCTCACCAATGGGTCCGGGAAGCAATCAGCCCCAGCATTTT. Translating it yields CASSPMGPGSNQPQHF.

This clone was seen just once. This chain joins TRBV7-6 and TRBJ2-7; D remains unclear. The ends were cut back, 5 bases at V and 0 bases at J, with 20 bases in the middle. This CDR3 comprises 17 residues. Germline V gives CDR1 SGHVS, CDR2 FNYEAQ. CDR3 nucleotides: TGTGCCAGCAGCCCCGTCGAAGTCCAAGAGAGCTCCTACGAGCAGTACTTC. Residues: CASSPVEVQESSYEQYF.

The chain is built from TRBV19 and TRBJ1-1; D is perhaps TRBD1 (5 bases). CDR3 length: 14 residues. V was shortened by 3 bases and J by 0 bases, with 8 bases between the two germline ends. In germline, CDR1 is LNHDA, CDR2 SQIVND (reference sequence). CDR3 sequence: CASSMGQVNTEAFF. The CDR3 region has the DNA TGTGCCAGTAGTATGGGGCAGGTGAACACTGAAGCTTTCTTT.

This sequence joins TRBV11-1 and TRBJ2-1, with D perhaps matching TRBD2 (5 bases). Trimming took 1 base from V and 0 from J, leaving 10 bases between them. This CDR3 is built from 16 residues. Germline V gives CDR1 SGHAT, CDR2 FQDESV (reference sequence). The CDR3, as DNA: TGTGCCAGCAGCTTAGAAGTAGGGAGCTCCTACAATGAGCAGTTCTTC. Its translation: CASSLEVGSSYNEQFF.

The CDR3 is CASSARPGAGANVLTF. The CDR3 region has the DNA TGTGCCAGTAGTGCCCGACCCGGGGCTGGGGCCAACGTCCTGACTTTC. The rearrangement links TRBV19 to TRBJ2-6; a possible D gene is TRBD2 (5 bases). With 5 bases removed from V and 2 bases from J, the gap between germline ends came to 13 bases. Germline CDR1 and CDR2: LNHDA and SQIVND (reference sequence). The CDR3 runs 16 residues.

V usage is TRBV28 and J usage is TRBJ1-1; tentative D call: TRBD1 (5 bases). Looked up from germline, CDR1 is MDHEN and CDR2 is SYDVKM. This CDR3 contains 15 residues. Trimming removed 3 bases at V and 10 bases at J, with 21 bases between. The CDR3 here is CASSLPVGGLSSAFF. DNA for the CDR3: TGTGCCAGCAGTTTGCCCGTTGGGGGATTAAGTTCAGCTTTCTTT.

The chain has TRBV3-1 (or the pseudogene TRBV3-2) and TRBJ2-1, with D perhaps TRBD2 (6 bases). Per germline, CDR1 LGHDT and CDR2 YNNKEL (reference sequence). The CDR3 is 14 residues long. V lost 6 bases and J lost 9, with 18 bases in between. CDR3 sequence (DNA): TGTGCCAGCAGGCGGGAAGGGCTCCTCGGTGAGCAGTTCTTC. Its translation is CASRREGLLGEQFF.

The chain couples TRBV27 to TRBJ1-1, with no clear D. This CDR3 spans 15 amino acids. Trimming stripped 5 bases from V and 6 bases from J, with 19 bases between. Germline assignment: CDR1 MNHEY and CDR2 SMNVEV (reference sequence). For the CDR3, the DNA is TGTGCCAGCAGTCCCCGCCCGCCCAGGACGCCTGAAGCTTTCTTT. This codes for CASSPRPPRTPEAFF.

This clone was observed a single time. V usage is TRBV28 and J usage is TRBJ1-5; 9 bases are shared with TRBD1. The CDR3 runs to 13 residues. The germline V gene has CDR1 MDHEN and CDR2 SYDVKM. Trimming at V came to 8 bases and at J to 3 bases, leaving 2 bases not matched to a gene. CDR3 loop: CASWTGDNQPQHF. As DNA, the CDR3 is TGTGCCAGCTGGACAGGGGACAATCAGCCCCAGCATTTT.

This chain links TRBV4-1 with TRBJ1-4; the D gene is possibly TRBD1 (6 bases). Germline CDR1 MGHRA, CDR2 YSYEKL. Trimming left V 3 bases short and J 4 bases short, with 9 bases between. The CDR3 consists of 14 residues. The CDR3 reads CASSQTGFNEKLFF. The CDR3 nucleotides are TGCGCCAGCAGCCAGACAGGATTTAATGAAAAACTGTTTTTT.

The rearrangement uses TRBV12-3 or TRBV12-4 and TRBJ2-4, with TRBD1 matching over 8 bases. With 7 bases clipped from V and 4 bases from J, the junction kept 3 bases outside the gene matches. This CDR3 is 13 amino acids long. This chain's CDR3 is CASTRTGKNIQYF. CDR3 nucleotides: TGTGCCAGCACCCGGACAGGGAAAAACATTCAGTACTTC.

This clone was recorded only once. V usage is TRBV28 and J usage is TRBJ2-5, with TRBD2 identical over 7 bases. CDR1 is MDHEN, CDR2 SYDVKM, per germline. V shed 2 bases, J shed 2 bases, and the junction held 11 bases outside the gene matches. This CDR3 region has 17 residues. The CDR3 region has the DNA TGTGCCAGCAGTTTAGGGGCTAGCGGAGGCCTACAAGAGACCCAGTACTTC. Protein product: CASSLGASGGLQETQYF.

This clone has only one observation. The rearrangement links TRBV18 to TRBJ1-1; D perhaps matches TRBD1 (6 bases). CDR1 KGHSH and CDR2 LQKENI come from the germline V gene. This CDR3 is 14 amino acids long. The V and J ends lost 7 bases and 3 bases respectively, with 15 bases between them. In nucleotides, the CDR3 is TGTGCCAGCTTATCTCTGAGGACAGACACTGAAGCTTTCTTT. It encodes CASLSLRTDTEAFF.

This clone was detected a few times. J is TRBJ1-6 and V is TRBV3-1 (or the pseudogene TRBV3-2); TRBD1 agrees at 8 bases. Trimming removed 4 bases from V and 6 bases from J; junction bases left unmatched: 20. The CDR3 has 20 residues. Germline V gene data show CDR1 as LGHDT and CDR2 as YNNKEL (reference sequence). CDR3 nucleotides: TGTGCCAGCAGCCGCTCAAATCATAAGCACCAGGGGGCTTTTAATTCACCCCTCCACTTT. Amino acid sequence: CASSRSNHKHQGAFNSPLHF.

The chain employs TRBV6-5 and TRBJ2-1; 10 bases map to TRBD2. V lost 10 bases and J lost 6; bases outside the gene matches: 9. CDR3 length equals 14 residues. Germline V lookup: CDR1 MNHEY, CDR2 SVGAGI. CDR3 nucleotide sequence: TGTGCCACCGGGGGACTAGCGAGTCTCAATGAGCAGTTCTTC. It yields the protein CATGGLASLNEQFF.

This chain connects TRBV6-5 to TRBJ1-6; 9 positions agree with TRBD1. This CDR3 has 13 amino acids. From germline, CDR1 is MNHEY and CDR2 SVGAGI. The V gene end was trimmed by 8 bases and the J gene end by 6 bases; junction bases not matched to a gene: 2. CDR3 nucleotides: TGTGCCAGCCGGGACAGGGTTAATTCACCCCTCCACTTT. Translating it yields CASRDRVNSPLHF.